The 26 T cell receptor beta chains below all came from one sample that was sequenced in a study of T-cell reconstitution after alpha-beta-depleted transplantation in children. Library preparation (for TCRbeta) was performed with unique molecular identifiers. TCRdb re-called the PCR reads with MiXCR, one entry per CDR3 protein. The sample carries about 150,000 distinct CDR3 sequences, over 8.5% recorded once. Sequenced here: PBMCs, sampled before TCRalphabeta/CD19-depleted stem cell transplant. These receptors all come from a boy between 2 and 10 years old with acute myeloid leukemia, due to receive a stem cell transplant.

This clonotype was found many times. The chain couples TRBV20-1 to TRBJ2-1; 9 nucleotides match TRBD1. Germline trimming cut 6 bases from V and 4 bases from J; bases unmatched to any gene: 7. Germline values: CDR1 DFQATT, CDR2 SNEGSKA (reference sequence). CDR3 length: 14 amino acids. In DNA form, the CDR3 reads TGCAGTGCACAGCCGGGACAGGGTTACAATGAGCAGTTCTTC. Translating gives CSAQPGQGYNEQFF.

This clonotype was seen at least ten times. This chain joins TRBV20-1 and TRBJ2-1; D ambiguous. The germline V gene has CDR1 DFQATT and CDR2 SNEGSKA (reference sequence). The ends were cut back, 1 base at V and 10 bases at J, with 14 bases in the middle. This CDR3 is built from 13 residues. CDR3 loop: CSARGPPLEEQFF. CDR3 DNA: TGCAGTGCTAGAGGCCCCCCACTGGAAGAGCAGTTCTTC.

This clonotype has at least ten counts. The chain links TRBV10-3 to TRBJ1-1; D is unclear. The V end was cut by 4 bases, the J end by 3 bases, with 12 bases between. Germline V gives CDR1 ENHRY, CDR2 SYGVKD. CDR3 size: 14 residues. The CDR3 sequence: CAISGEETYTEAFF. CDR3 DNA sequence: TGTGCCATCAGTGGTGAAGAAACCTACACTGAAGCTTTCTTT.

This clonotype was seen more than once but under ten times. The chain has TRBV5-6 and TRBJ2-7; 10 bases match TRBD2. V shed 0 bases and J 4 bases; nucleotides not matched to a gene: 7. Germline CDR1 is SGHDT and CDR2 is YYEEEE. The CDR3 spans 16 residues. For the CDR3, the DNA is TGTGCCAGCAGCTTGGCCATATCTAGCGGGAGTTACGAGCAGTACTTC. The encoded protein is CASSLAISSGSYEQYF.

This clonotype appeared many times. The chain links TRBV20-1 to TRBJ2-1; the D gene could be TRBD1 or TRBD2 (5 bases each). Trimming left V 1 base short and J 9 bases short, with 19 bases between. From germline, CDR1 is DFQATT and CDR2 SNEGSKA (reference sequence). This CDR3 contains 15 residues. CDR3 nucleotide sequence: TGCAGTGCTAGAGTATCAGGGAGTTGGATCAGTGAGCAGTTCTTC. This codes for CSARVSGSWISEQFF.

This clonotype was seen repeatedly, ten times or more. V and J are TRBV5-1 and TRBJ2-1; TRBD2 matches at 16 bases. The CDR3 has 17 residues. V gave up 3 bases and J gave up 8 bases; unmatched junction bases: 8. The germline V gene has CDR1 SGHRS and CDR2 YFSETQ. CDR3 sequence (DNA): TGCGCCAGCAGCTCGGGACTAGCGGGGGGGTCCCTCCATGAGCAGTTCTTC. It codes for CASSSGLAGGSLHEQFF.

This clonotype showed up many times. The rearrangement uses TRBV6-1 and TRBJ2-1; D may correspond to TRBD1 or TRBD2 (5 bases each). Looked up from germline, CDR1 is MNHNS and CDR2 is SASEGT. V gave up 10 bases and J gave up 8 bases, with 18 bases separating them. The CDR3 has 13 amino acids. The CDR3 coding sequence is TGTGCCACTCTGAGGGGCTGGGACCATGAGCAGTTCTTC. As protein: CATLRGWDHEQFF.

The chain recombines TRBV7-8 with TRBJ1-5; D not certain. Deletions cut 2 bases from V and 0 bases from J, with 14 bases between. Germline V gives CDR1 SGHVS, CDR2 FQNEAQ. This CDR3 has 17 residues. CDR3 nucleotide sequence: TGTGCCAGCAGCTTACGGCGGAACCTAAATAGCAATCAGCCCCAGCATTTT. Translating it yields CASSLRRNLNSNQPQHF.

This clonotype was seen many times. The rearrangement links TRBV5-1 to TRBJ1-2; TRBD1 matches at 11 bases. After removal of 4 bases from V and 4 bases from J, the junction contained 0 bases not matched to a gene. The CDR3 sequence is 13 residues long. CDR1 is SGHRS, CDR2 YFSETQ, per germline. The CDR3 bases are TGCGCCAGCAGCGGACAGGGGGCCTATGGCTACACCTTC. It encodes CASSGQGAYGYTF.

This clonotype was counted many times. The chain couples TRBV5-5 to TRBJ1-1; perhaps TRBD1 as D (6 bases). Germline CDR1 and CDR2: SGHKS and YYEKEE (reference sequence). This CDR3 is 15 amino acids long. V lost 3 bases, J lost 0 bases, and 12 bases lay in between. The CDR3 protein is CASSWGASMNTEAFF. CDR3 coding DNA: TGTGCCAGCAGCTGGGGGGCCTCCATGAACACTGAAGCTTTCTTT. Full variable domain (outside the CDR3, taken from reference TRBV5-5 and TRBJ1-1): DAGVTQSPTHLIKTRGQQVTLRCSPISGHKSVSWYQQVLGQGPQFIFQYYEKEERGRGNFPDRFSARQFPNYSSELNVNALLLGDSALYLCASSWGASMNTEAFFGQGTRLTVV.

This clonotype was recorded many times. The chain is built from TRBV2 and TRBJ2-5; 8 bases fit TRBD2. J lost 2 bases, V lost 7 bases, and 3 bases had no gene match. CDR1 is SNHLY, CDR2 FYNNEI, per germline. This CDR3 is built from 13 residues. The CDR3 DNA follows: TGTGCCAGCAATATAGCGGGGCAAGAGACCCAGTACTTC. Residues: CASNIAGQETQYF. Full variable domain (remainder filled in from reference TRBV2 and TRBJ2-5): EPEVTQTPSHQVTQMGQEVILRCVPISNHLYFYWYRQILGQKVEFLVSFYNNEISEKSEIFDDQFSVERPDGSNFTLKIRSTKLEDSAMYFCASNIAGQETQYFGPGTRLLVL.

Many counts were recorded for this clonotype. The junction does not match germline at one end; this may be a read error. The rearrangement joins TRBV2 to TRBJ2-7; 7 positions agree with TRBD2. Germline CDR1 SNHLY, CDR2 FYNNEI. The CDR3 is 13 amino acids. The DNA for the CDR3 is TGTGCCAGCAGCGCCGGGACTATGATCGAGAAGCTCTTC. It is translated as CASSAGTMIEKLF.

V usage is TRBV5-4 and J usage is TRBJ2-5; 7 positions agree with TRBD2. This CDR3 contains 14 residues. The germline V gene has CDR1 SGHNT and CDR2 YYREEE (reference sequence). The trim removed 1 base at V and 5 bases at J, leaving 5 bases unmatched. CDR3 DNA sequence: TGTGCCAGCAGCTTGAGACTAGCTAGGGAGACCCAGTACTTC. It translates to CASSLRLARETQYF.

In its sample, this clonotype was seen many times. The chain couples TRBV7-3 to TRBJ1-1; possibly TRBD1 for D (6 bases). Germline V gives CDR1 SGHTA, CDR2 FQGTGA. The CDR3 consists of 14 residues. V gave up 4 bases and J gave up 1 base, with 10 bases separating them. The DNA of the CDR3 is TGTGCCAGCAGCTCACAGGGAGGGAACACTGAAGCTTTCTTT. It yields the protein CASSSQGGNTEAFF.

This clonotype was recorded at least ten times. V gene TRBV28 combines with J gene TRBJ2-2; 7 bases align to TRBD1. J lost 5 bases, V lost 6 bases, and 12 bases had no gene match. CDR1 and CDR2 from the germline V gene are MDHEN and SYDVKM. CDR3 size: 16 residues. The CDR3, as DNA: TGTGCCAGCAGCGAAGACCGGGACAGACTAACCGGGGAGCTGTTTTTT. Translating gives CASSEDRDRLTGELFF.

This clonotype was seen ten or more times. J is TRBJ2-1 and V is TRBV27, with 7 nucleotides matching TRBD1. Germline loops: CDR1 MNHEY, CDR2 SMNVEV (reference sequence). V trimming: 6 bases; J trimming: 0 bases; junction bases outside the gene matches: 8. The CDR3 totals 16 residues. The CDR3 bases are TGTGCCAGCAGAAGGGACAGTTATAGCTCCTACAATGAGCAGTTCTTC. Translated, it gives CASRRDSYSSYNEQFF.

Ten or more counts support this clonotype. This chain uses TRBV27 with TRBJ2-7, with unresolved D. There are 12 residues in the CDR3. Germline-derived CDR1 and CDR2 are MNHEY and SMNVEV (reference sequence). V lost 2 bases, J lost 7 bases, and 9 bases lay in between. DNA for the CDR3: TGTGCCAGCAGTTTAATCGGATCGGAGCAGTACTTC. It encodes CASSLIGSEQYF.

This clonotype occurred many times. The J gene is TRBJ2-3, the V gene TRBV3-1; D call uncertain. Trimming shortened V by 1 base and J by 1 base, and 9 bases separated the two germline ends. The length of the CDR3 is 15 residues. Germline V lookup: CDR1 LGHDT, CDR2 YNNKEL (reference sequence). CDR3 bases: TGTGCCAGCAGCCAAGGGGTGGACGGCACAGATACGCAGTATTTT. The encoded protein is CASSQGVDGTDTQYF.

This clonotype was recorded many times. V usage is TRBV5-1 and J usage is TRBJ1-2; no clear D gene. The CDR3 is made up of 15 amino acids. V lost 0 bases and J lost 8, with 17 bases in between. Germline V lookup: CDR1 SGHRS, CDR2 YFSETQ. The CDR3 protein is CASSLVTGPVRGYTF. CDR3 in DNA: TGCGCCAGCAGCTTGGTGACTGGACCAGTGAGGGGCTACACCTTC.

Note on this clonotype: This could be a read error, since a much larger clone is one nucleotide away. The chain recombines TRBV20-1 with TRBJ2-2; D gene ambiguous. Germline V gives CDR1 DFQATT, CDR2 SNEGSKA (reference sequence). Trimming shortened V by 4 bases and J by 3 bases, and 24 bases separated the two germline ends. CDR3 length: 18 residues. CDR3 sequence (DNA): TGCAGTGCTATCCCTACGGTGGGGTCTCTCCGGGACACCGGGGAGCTGTTTTTT. This gives the protein CSAIPTVGSLRDTGELFF.

This clonotype was detected ten times or more. This rearrangement joins TRBV7-2 to TRBJ2-4; a possible D gene is TRBD1 (5 bases). CDR1 and CDR2 from the germline V gene are SGHTA and FQGNSA. V lost 5 bases and J 4 bases, leaving 18 bases between the germline ends. There are 16 residues in the CDR3. CDR3 nucleotides: TGTGCCAGCAGCGTCTTTCAGGGCCGGAATAAAAACATTCAGTACTTC. Amino acid sequence: CASSVFQGRNKNIQYF.

This clonotype was counted at least ten times. The V gene is TRBV6-1, the J gene TRBJ1-5; D is possibly TRBD1 (5 bases). Germline CDR1 and CDR2: MNHNS and SASEGT. Trimming removed 6 bases from V and 7 bases from J, with 25 bases in between. The CDR3 sequence is 17 residues long. The CDR3 DNA reads TGTGCCAGCAGGGGCGGCTGGGAGGGGTCCTCCAAGCAGCCCCAGCATTTT. As protein: CASRGGWEGSSKQPQHF.

This clonotype appeared many times. The V and J genes are TRBV12-3 or TRBV12-4 and TRBJ1-6, with no clear D. The length of the CDR3 is 16 residues. Trimming removed 9 bases at V and 0 bases at J, with 15 bases between. In DNA form, the CDR3 reads TGTGCCAGTGAACGAGATCCGAGCTCCTATAATTCACCCCTCCACTTT. Its protein product is CASERDPSSYNSPLHF.

A remark on this clonotype: Possible read error: a much larger clone is one base away. This chain joins TRBV7-8 and TRBJ2-1, with D perhaps given as TRBD1 or TRBD2 (6 bases each). The CDR3 loop spans 17 amino acids. The germline V and J ends were trimmed by 0 bases and 6 bases, with 18 bases remaining between them. From germline, CDR1 is SGHVS and CDR2 FQNEAQ. CDR3 region: CASSLAFGGRDFNEQFF. Written as DNA, the CDR3 is TGTGCCAGCAGCTTAGCGTTCGGGGGCAGGGACTTCAATGAGCAGTTCTTC. Full variable domain (missing parts from reference TRBV7-8 and TRBJ2-1): GAGVSQSPRYKVAKRGQDVALRCDPISGHVSLFWYQQALGQGPEFLTYFQNEAQLDKSGLPSDRFFAERPEGSVSTLKIQRTQQEDSAVYLCASSLAFGGRDFNEQFFGPGTRLTVL.

At least ten counts were recorded for this clonotype. The DNA of the CDR3 is TGCGCCAGCAGCCAAGTATTGGGGGAGCTTTCCTTCTTGGTCAAAAACATTCAGTACTTC. Translated, it gives CASSQVLGELSFLVKNIQYF. The V and J genes are TRBV4-1 and TRBJ2-4; the D gene could be TRBD1 or TRBD2 (5 bases each). In germline, CDR1 is MGHRA, CDR2 YSYEKL. CDR3 length: 20 amino acids. With 1 base removed from V and 3 bases from J, the gap between germline ends came to 25 bases.

As for this clonotype: This sequence may be a read error, since a much larger clone differs from it by one base. The chain employs TRBV11-3 and TRBJ2-1, with D perhaps matching TRBD2 (7 bases). CDR1 SGHNT and CDR2 YENEEA come from the germline V gene. This CDR3 comprises 13 residues. The CDR3, as DNA: TGTGCCAGCAGCTGGGGGGGCTACAATGAGCAGCTCTTC. The encoded protein is CASSWGGYNEQLF.